One and the same sample provided the 32 T cell receptor beta chains below, sequenced in a study of T-cell memory formation after mild COVID-19. TCRdb analysed the 5' RACE reads with MiXCR anew, one entry per CDR3 protein. The sample has 250,000 to 350,000 distinct CDR3 sequences; approximately 16% are singletons. The sequenced sample was PBMCs or a T cell subset sorted from them (not recorded which). The source is a young man who had mild COVID-19 (a few samples of this study predate the infection). Cell type and time point are not known.

The CDR3 DNA sequence: TGCGGGGGCCTGTACCAAGAGACCCAGTACTTC. Translating it yields CGGLYQETQYF. The chain joins TRBV20-1 to TRBJ2-5; D is perhaps TRBD1 (6 bases). Germline values: CDR1 DFQATT, CDR2 SNEGSKA (reference sequence). The CDR3 length is 11 residues.

The chain's CDR3 is CSAPLAGDEQYF. DNA of the CDR3: TGCAGTGCTCCTCTAGCGGGGGACGAGCAGTACTTC. The chain is built from TRBV20-1 and TRBJ2-7, with 10 bases aligning to TRBD2. This CDR3 is 12 amino acids long. V shed 5 bases, J shed 5 bases, and the junction held 3 bases outside the gene matches. The V gene's germline CDR1 is DFQATT and CDR2 SNEGSKA (reference sequence).

The chain is built from TRBV21-1 and TRBJ2-3; the D call TRBD1 from the table was never checked on the DNA. TRBV21-1 is a pseudogene locus. The CDR3 is made up of 14 amino acids. The CDR3 here is CASSKGGGADTQYF. The CDR3 nucleotides are TGTGCCAGCAGCAAAGGGGGGGGCGCAGATACGCAGTATTTT.

V and J are TRBV25-1 and TRBJ2-1, with 7 bases matching TRBD1. This CDR3 is built from 16 residues. With 5 bases clipped from V and 1 base from J, the junction kept 8 bases outside the gene matches. Looked up from germline, CDR1 is MGHDK and CDR2 is SYGVNS. CDR3 in amino acids: CASSRVEGASYNEQFF. CDR3 sequence (DNA): TGTGCCAGCAGTCGCGTTGAGGGGGCTTCCTACAATGAGCAGTTCTTC.

V is TRBV7-3 and J is TRBJ1-3; D is possibly TRBD1 (5 bases). V was cut by 6 bases and J by 0 bases, with 12 bases left in between. Germline assignment: CDR1 SGHTA and CDR2 FQGTGA. CDR3 length equals 15 residues. The CDR3 DNA reads TGTGCCAGCAGTACCAGCGGGGGCTCTGGAAACACCATATATTTT. Its translation is CASSTSGGSGNTIYF.

Only a few counts were recorded for this clonotype. This chain joins TRBV7-9 and TRBJ2-7, with D possibly being TRBD1 or TRBD2 (5 bases each). Between the trimmed V and J ends, which lost 11 bases and 4 bases, there was a span of 12 bases. This CDR3 is built from 11 residues. The germline CDR1 and CDR2 sequences are SEHNR and FQNEAQ (reference sequence). The CDR3 DNA follows: TGTGCCTCCGGGACGGTTTACGAGCAGTACTTC. The encoded protein is CASGTVYEQYF.

This clonotype was detected only a few times. The chain is built from TRBV20-1 and TRBJ1-2, with 10 positions matching TRBD1. Germline-derived CDR1 and CDR2 are DFQATT and SNEGSKA (reference sequence). CDR3 length: 15 amino acids. V dropped 1 base and J dropped 7; count of bases not matched to a gene: 9. CDR3 loop: CSARARDRGMSGYTF. The CDR3 DNA follows: TGCAGTGCTAGAGCAAGGGACAGGGGCATGAGTGGCTACACCTTC.

Only a few counts were recorded for this clonotype. J is TRBJ2-7 and V is TRBV12-3 or TRBV12-4; D is possibly TRBD2 (5 bases). There are 12 residues in the CDR3. Trimming removed 6 bases from V and 6 bases from J, with 12 bases in between. CDR3 amino acids: CASSPGVSEQYF. For the CDR3, the DNA is TGTGCCAGCAGCCCCGGGGTCTCCGAGCAGTACTTC.

The sample holds a few counts of this clonotype. This chain joins TRBV29-1 and TRBJ1-4, with TRBD1 identical over 8 bases. The V and J ends lost 4 bases and 7 bases, in that order; junction bases with no gene match: 8. In germline, CDR1 is SQVTM, CDR2 ANQGSEA. This CDR3 has 14 residues. The CDR3 nucleotides read TGCAGCGTTGGCCAAGGACAGGGAGGTGAAAAACTGTTTTTT. Its translation is CSVGQGQGGEKLFF.

The chain combines TRBV7-9 with TRBJ2-1, with 7 bases aligning to TRBD1. This CDR3 is 16 amino acids long. The V segment lost 1 base and the J segment 2 bases; nucleotides outside the gene matches: 5. Per germline, CDR1 SEHNR and CDR2 FQNEAQ (reference sequence). The CDR3 sequence: CASSLGTGTAYNEQFF. The CDR3 bases are TGTGCCAGCAGCTTAGGAACCGGGACAGCCTACAATGAGCAGTTCTTC.

This clonotype was seen only a few times. The J gene is TRBJ1-5, the V gene TRBV6-1; possibly TRBD1 for D (5 bases). Trimming removed 4 bases from V and 9 bases from J, with 13 bases in between. The CDR3 runs to 13 residues. From germline, CDR1 is MNHNS and CDR2 SASEGT. The CDR3 DNA sequence: TGTGCCAGCAGTGGGGGAGGGGTCTGGCCCCAGCATTTT. Amino acids: CASSGGGVWPQHF.

The chain employs TRBV7-6 and TRBJ2-2; D is unclear. Germline CDR1 is SGHVS and CDR2 is FNYEAQ. The CDR3 is made up of 17 amino acids. V lost 4 bases and J lost 3, with 18 bases in between. CDR3 sequence: CASSSSVGGLDTGELFF. Here the CDR3 DNA reads TGTGCCAGCAGCTCATCCGTAGGTGGATTGGACACCGGGGAGCTGTTTTTT.

This clonotype appeared a few times. This chain links TRBV9 with TRBJ1-2, with D uncertain. V lost 4 bases, J lost 3 bases, and 7 bases lay in between. The CDR3 totals 12 residues. From germline, CDR1 is SGDLS and CDR2 YYNGEE. The CDR3 nucleotides read TGTGCCAGCAGCCCCGTCGACTATGGCTACACCTTC. It specifies CASSPVDYGYTF.

The J gene is TRBJ1-1, the V gene TRBV20-1; 9 nucleotides line up with TRBD1. V lost 5 bases and J lost 4; bases outside the gene matches: 8. Germline CDR1 and CDR2: DFQATT and SNEGSKA (reference sequence). The CDR3 totals 14 residues. CDR3 region: CSAGVRTGVTEAFF. The CDR3 region has the DNA TGCAGTGCTGGAGTCCGGACAGGGGTCACTGAAGCTTTCTTT.

The chain is built from TRBV6-5 and TRBJ1-1; the D gene is possibly TRBD1 (6 bases). From germline, CDR1 is MNHEY and CDR2 SVGAGI. This CDR3 has 17 amino acids. Trimming cost V 6 bases and J 1 base, with 21 bases left between them. In DNA, the CDR3 is TGTGCCAGCAGGTATAGAAGGGGGGGCATTTCGAACACTGAAGCTTTCTTT. Translating gives CASRYRRGGISNTEAFF.

This clonotype occurred a few times. The chain joins TRBV6-2 or TRBV6-3 to TRBJ2-1; D may be TRBD1 (6 bases). This CDR3 spans 12 amino acids. The germline V and J ends were trimmed by 1 base and 10 bases, with 8 bases remaining between them. Germline CDR1 is MNHEY and CDR2 is SVGEGT. The CDR3 reads CASSYWTDEQFF. The CDR3 DNA reads as TGTGCCAGCAGTTACTGGACAGACGAGCAGTTCTTC.

This clonotype showed up many times. V is TRBV12-3 or TRBV12-4 and J is TRBJ2-3; TRBD2 is a possible D gene (5 bases). The CDR3 consists of 12 residues. V was pared by 8 bases and J by 0 bases, with 6 bases between. CDR3 loop: CASQRSTDTQYF. The DNA for the CDR3 is TGTGCCAGCCAGCGGAGCACAGATACGCAGTATTTT.

At least ten counts were recorded for this clonotype. V usage is TRBV5-1 and J usage is TRBJ2-3; 11 bases are a match to TRBD2. J was trimmed by 1 base and V by 0 bases; bases with no gene match: 4. Germline loops: CDR1 SGHRS, CDR2 YFSETQ. The CDR3 is 17 residues long. CDR3: CASSLGASGGRTDTQYF. For the CDR3, the DNA is TGCGCCAGCAGCTTGGGGGCTAGCGGGGGGCGCACAGATACGCAGTATTTT.

The chain combines TRBV12-3 or TRBV12-4 with TRBJ1-5; D call uncertain. The CDR3 has 14 amino acids. V was trimmed by 4 bases and J by 4 bases, leaving 11 bases between them. CDR3 nucleotide sequence: TGTGCCAGCAGTTCTGCCACAGCAAATCAGCCCCAGCATTTT. Protein product: CASSSATANQPQHF.

This clonotype was observed a handful of times. The chain employs TRBV6-1 and TRBJ1-1; 7 bases are shared with TRBD1. Germline CDR1 is MNHNS and CDR2 is SASEGT. The CDR3 is 12 amino acids. Losses at the gene ends were 10 bases for V and 5 bases for J; bases not matched to a gene: 7. The CDR3 nucleotides read TGTGCCATCCGACAGGGAGGGACTGAAGCTTTCTTT. This gives the protein CAIRQGGTEAFF.

The chain couples TRBV6-4 to TRBJ2-2; D may match TRBD1 or TRBD2 (6 bases each). Trimming removed 0 bases from V and 1 base from J, with 12 bases in between. From germline, CDR1 is MRHNA and CDR2 SNTAGT. The CDR3 is made up of 17 amino acids. CDR3 coding DNA: TGTGCCAGCAGTGACTCTTACGGGGGACAGAACACCGGGGAGCTGTTTTTT. Amino acid sequence: CASSDSYGGQNTGELFF.

V usage is TRBV7-9 and J usage is TRBJ2-7; no reliable D call. Trimming took 1 base from V and 5 from J, leaving 9 bases between them. The CDR3 consists of 13 residues. Germline V gives CDR1 SEHNR, CDR2 FQNEAQ (reference sequence). The CDR3 DNA reads as TGTGCCAGCAGCTTAGTCGATCTACACGAGCAGTACTTC. Encoded protein: CASSLVDLHEQYF.

This clonotype was seen only a few times. The V and J genes are TRBV7-9 and TRBJ1-1; unclear D gene. The CDR3 has 14 amino acids. The V gene's germline CDR1 is SEHNR and CDR2 FQNEAQ (reference sequence). V shed 5 bases and J shed 1 base, with 11 bases lying between them. DNA for the CDR3: TGTGCCAGCAGCCGCTCAGAGGAGAACACTGAAGCTTTCTTT. This encodes CASSRSEENTEAFF. Supplemented by reference TRBV7-9 and TRBJ1-1, the full variable domain reads DTGVSQNPRHKITKRGQNVTFRCDPISEHNRLYWYRQTLGQGPEFLTYFQNEAQLEKSRLLSDRFSAERPKGSFSTLEIQRTEQGDSAMYLCASSRSEENTEAFFGQGTRLTVV.

This chain's CDR3 is CASSQAPTGYNEQFF. The CDR3, as DNA: TGCGCCAGCAGCCAGGCCCCTACAGGTTACAATGAGCAGTTCTTC. The chain couples TRBV4-3 to TRBJ2-1; D possibly corresponds to TRBD1 (5 bases). The CDR3 has 15 amino acids. The germline gives CDR1 LGHNA, CDR2 YSLEER. The ends were cut back, 3 bases at V and 4 bases at J, with 13 bases in the middle.

This clonotype was counted many times. This chain uses TRBV5-1 with TRBJ2-2; D not certain. The CDR3 length is 15 residues. V was cut by 2 bases and J by 0 bases, with 8 bases left in between. The germline V gene encodes CDR1 SGHRS and CDR2 YFSETQ. CDR3: CASSLGQTNTGELFF. CDR3 DNA: TGCGCCAGCAGCTTAGGTCAGACGAACACCGGGGAGCTGTTTTTT.

In its sample, this clonotype was seen a few times. The V call is TRBV20-1, the J call TRBJ1-1, with D hard to call. Deletions cut 7 bases from V and 0 bases from J, with 9 bases between. Germline lookup yields CDR1 DFQATT and CDR2 SNEGSKA (reference sequence). This CDR3 has 12 amino acids. The CDR3, as DNA: TGCAGTGTCGACGTCATGAACACTGAAGCTTTCTTT. Translation gives CSVDVMNTEAFF.

This chain links TRBV7-2 with TRBJ2-1; the match to TRBD2 covers 8 bases. Losses at the gene ends were 4 bases for V and 8 bases for J; bases not matched to a gene: 10. Looked up from germline, CDR1 is SGHTA and CDR2 is FQGNSA. This CDR3 has 15 residues. The CDR3: CASSSGLEWGDEQFF. CDR3 nucleotide sequence: TGTGCCAGCAGCTCGGGACTAGAGTGGGGCGATGAGCAGTTCTTC.

A few counts support this clonotype. V gene TRBV6-5 combines with J gene TRBJ2-7; the match to TRBD1 covers 7 bases. Trimming cost V 1 base and J 5 bases; bases outside gene matches: 2. Germline V gives CDR1 MNHEY, CDR2 SVGAGI. The CDR3 is made up of 13 amino acids. Here the CDR3 reads CASSYYRGDEQYF. The CDR3 DNA reads TGTGCCAGCAGTTACTACAGGGGCGACGAGCAGTACTTC.

CDR3 DNA: TGTGCCAGCAATAGGGCAGGGGCCTACGAGCAGTACTTC. Its translation is CASNRAGAYEQYF. J is TRBJ2-7 and V is TRBV6-5; possibly TRBD1 for D (6 bases). The CDR3 covers 13 residues. The ends were cut back, 7 bases at V and 2 bases at J, with 12 bases in the middle. Germline V gives CDR1 MNHEY, CDR2 SVGAGI.

The chain couples TRBV12-3 or TRBV12-4 to TRBJ2-1; TRBD1 or TRBD2 may be the D gene (6 bases each). V shed 6 bases and J shed 5 bases, with 14 bases lying between them. This CDR3 comprises 14 residues. The CDR3: CASRSTGANNEQFF. As DNA, the CDR3 is TGTGCCAGCAGATCTACGGGGGCCAACAATGAGCAGTTCTTC.

The chain employs TRBV7-6 and TRBJ1-1; D gene uncertain. V lost 4 bases and J lost 4, with 13 bases in between. Germline loops: CDR1 SGHVS, CDR2 FNYEAQ. CDR3 length equals 14 residues. CDR3 sequence: CASSSRLSGTEAFF. The CDR3 DNA reads TGTGCCAGCAGCTCACGTTTATCCGGCACTGAAGCTTTCTTT.

The count of this clonotype is one. One base away lies a much larger clone, so this may be a sequencing read error. V is TRBV7-2 and J is TRBJ2-1; no clear D. This CDR3 is 13 amino acids long. Trimming stripped 6 bases from V and 8 bases from J, with 14 bases between. Germline lookup yields CDR1 SGHTA and CDR2 FQGNSA. The CDR3 sequence is CASRFGGADEQFF. The CDR3 nucleotides read TGTGCCAGCAGGTTCGGTGGAGCCGATGAGCAGTTCTTC. The entire variable domain, with the rest obtained from reference TRBV7-2 and TRBJ2-1, is as follows: GAGVSQSPSNKVTEKGKDVELRCDPISGHTALYWYRQSLGQGLEFLIYFQGNSAPDKSGLPSDRFSAERTGGSVSTLTIQRTQQEDSAVYLCASRFGGADEQFFGPGTRLTVL.